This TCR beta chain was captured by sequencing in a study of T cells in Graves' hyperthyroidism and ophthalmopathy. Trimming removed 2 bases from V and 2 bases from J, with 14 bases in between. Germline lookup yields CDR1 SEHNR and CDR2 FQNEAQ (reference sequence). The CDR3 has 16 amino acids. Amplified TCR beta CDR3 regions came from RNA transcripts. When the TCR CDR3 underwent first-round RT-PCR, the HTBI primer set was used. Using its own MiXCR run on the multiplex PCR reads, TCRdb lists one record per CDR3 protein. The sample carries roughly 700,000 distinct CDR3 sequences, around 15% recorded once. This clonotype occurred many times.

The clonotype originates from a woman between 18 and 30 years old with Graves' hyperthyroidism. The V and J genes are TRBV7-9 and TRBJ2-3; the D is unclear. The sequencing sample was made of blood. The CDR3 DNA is TGTGCCAGCAGCTTAACAGTGGATGGGGTCACAGATACGCAGTATTTT. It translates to CASSLTVDGVTDTQYF.